This T cell receptor beta chain is drawn from a study of CXCR3-negative and CXCR3-positive naive CD8 T cells. Study information: Each library gave roughly 1.4 +/- 0.3 million of roughly 130 million TRB reads.

CDR3 length equals 14 residues. Looked up from germline, CDR1 is SGHAT and CDR2 is FQNNGV. Study outcomes and limitations: TRB CDR3s were more hydrophobic in CXCR3-positive than in CXCR3-negative naive cells.

In the case of this clonotype: What it binds is not known.

Libraries of TRB cDNA were made by 5' RACE and carried UMIs. TCRdb re-called the 5' RACE reads and gives one entry per CDR3 protein, without DNA. Recorded here are about 60,000 distinct CDR3 sequences; the top ten clones represent approximately 0.8%. The origin of this receptor is a human donor in good health. Some clones in this sample may be carry-over from other donors' samples. The sample was naive CXCR3+ CD8+ T cells from blood. Subset meaning: CD45RO-CCR7+CD27+CD95- naive CD8+ T cells expressing CXCR3 (TNR3+). J is TRBJ2-7 and V is TRBV11-2; TCRdb gives TRBD1 as the D gene, but with no DNA this cannot be confirmed. The CDR3 protein is CASSLSQGAYEQYF.